The 19 T cell receptor beta chains below come from one sample, sequenced in a study of blood T cells in healthy people across ages (dated by TCRdb to between 2014 and 2017). The method was 5' RACE. Sequencing relied on an Illumina HiSeq 2500. A second PCR of about 7 to 12 cycles was run with a J-beta primer mix and a sample-barcoded 5' primer. TCRdb cleaned the public reads at Q25 with fastp, built clones with MiXCR and kept in-frame beta chains. Every entry covers one CDR3 protein and lists the most common genes and DNA from its rows. This sample is represented by hundreds of thousands of distinct CDR3 sequences; around 21% of them were singletons. The top ten constitute 3.6% of the sample. The sample taken for sequencing was blood. The source is a man in his 70s in good health.

V and J are TRBV6-5 and TRBJ2-7; 7 bases map to TRBD2. This CDR3 has 15 amino acids. The trim removed 0 bases at V and 4 bases at J, leaving 6 bases unmatched. CDR1 MNHEY and CDR2 SVGAGI come from the germline V gene. CDR3 in DNA: TGTGCCAGCAGTTACTCGTTCCAGCGGGAATACGAGCAGTACTTC. This codes for CASSYSFQREYEQYF.

This clonotype has only a few counts. The DNA of the CDR3 is TGCAGTGCTAGTCCTCCCGCCGGGCTGACTGAGACCCAGTACTTC. Protein: CSASPPAGLTETQYF. This chain uses TRBV20-1 with TRBJ2-5; no clear D gene. Germline V CDR1 and CDR2: DFQATT, SNEGSKA (reference sequence). V was clipped by 3 bases and J by 5 bases, with 19 bases between them. The length of the CDR3 is 15 residues.

This clonotype was counted a few times. The CDR3 reads CASSEVQPRAVSEQYF. DNA for the CDR3: TGTGCCAGCAGTGAAGTACAGCCTCGGGCCGTCTCCGAGCAGTACTTC. The chain couples TRBV2 to TRBJ2-5; D is undetermined. The end of the DNA fits TRBJ2-7 better, so the J call may be wrong. This CDR3 is built from 16 residues. In germline, CDR1 is SNHLY, CDR2 FYNNEI.

This clonotype appeared many times. The chain recombines TRBV4-3 with TRBJ2-1; 9 bases match TRBD2. The CDR3 is 14 amino acids. After removal of 5 bases from V and 9 bases from J, the junction contained 8 bases not matched to a gene. CDR1 LGHNA and CDR2 YSLEER come from the germline V gene. The CDR3 DNA reads TGCGCCAGCAGCGAGGCTAGCGGGATTGGTGAGCAGTTCTTC. The encoded protein is CASSEASGIGEQFF.

This clonotype has more than one count but fewer than ten. CDR3 residues: CASSQGPELGQQYF. In nucleotides, the CDR3 is TGCGCCAGCAGCCAGGGACCCGAACTGGGACAGCAGTACTTC. The rearrangement uses TRBV5-1 and TRBJ2-7; D tentatively reads TRBD1 or TRBD2 (5 bases each). The CDR3 consists of 14 residues. Germline loops: CDR1 SGHRS, CDR2 YFSETQ. V was pared by 4 bases and J by 8 bases, with 19 bases between.

The rearrangement links TRBV18 to TRBJ2-5; weak D call: TRBD1 (6 bases). Germline-derived CDR1 and CDR2 are KGHSH and LQKENI. This CDR3 is built from 15 residues. Deletions cut 2 bases from V and 1 base from J, with 11 bases between. DNA for the CDR3: TGTGCCAGCTCACCATTTACAGGGACCCAAGAGACCCAGTACTTC. Its translation: CASSPFTGTQETQYF.

The chain combines TRBV3-1 with TRBJ2-5; D is perhaps TRBD2 (5 bases). The CDR3 is made up of 14 amino acids. Trimming took 3 bases from V and 5 from J, leaving 13 bases between them. Germline V gene lookup returns CDR1 LGHDT and CDR2 YNNKEL (reference sequence). Here the CDR3 DNA reads TGTGCCAGCAGCCAGATGAGGACTTCCGAGACCCAGTACTTC. This translates into CASSQMRTSETQYF.

The CDR3 here is CAREPPGHSSYEQYF. For the CDR3, the DNA is TGTGCCAGGGAACCTCCGGGACACAGCTCCTACGAGCAGTACTTC. The gene calls are TRBV6-5 and TRBJ2-5; D perhaps matches TRBD1 (6 bases). Matching the DNA end better, TRBJ2-7 makes the J call doubtful. The CDR3 has 15 residues. Germline V gene lookup returns CDR1 MNHEY and CDR2 SVGAGI.

The rearrangement uses TRBV12-3 or TRBV12-4 and TRBJ1-3; D uncertain. V was pared by 6 bases and J by 4 bases, with 13 bases between. The CDR3 is 14 amino acids. The CDR3 sequence: CASRAETLGNTIYF. DNA of the CDR3: TGTGCCAGCAGAGCCGAGACCCTAGGAAACACCATATATTTT.

This clonotype was recorded at least ten times. The chain carries TRBV3-1 and TRBJ2-5, with TRBD2 matching 9 bases. The CDR3 is made up of 15 amino acids. The V gene end was trimmed by 0 bases and the J gene end by 5 bases; junction bases not matched to a gene: 4. Germline V gives CDR1 LGHDT, CDR2 YNNKEL (reference sequence). This chain's CDR3 is CASSQDRLAGETQYF. The CDR3 region has the DNA TGTGCCAGCAGCCAAGATCGCCTAGCGGGGGAGACCCAGTACTTC.

This clonotype was seen only a few times. V usage is TRBV27 and J usage is TRBJ2-1; D is undetermined. The CDR3 spans 15 residues. V lost 5 bases to trimming and J lost 0 bases, with 11 bases between them. Per the germline V gene, CDR1 is MNHEY and CDR2 is SMNVEV (reference sequence). The CDR3: CASSKRTSSYNEQFF. The CDR3 region has the DNA TGTGCCAGCAGTAAGAGAACCAGCTCCTACAATGAGCAGTTCTTC.

The V gene is TRBV6-6, the J gene TRBJ1-4; D not resolved. There are 14 residues in the CDR3. The V end was cut by 5 bases, the J end by 1 base, with 8 bases between. CDR1 and CDR2 (germline): MNHNY, SVGAGI (reference sequence). CDR3 loop: CASSVGKTNEKLFF. The CDR3 DNA follows: TGTGCCAGCAGTGTTGGGAAAACTAATGAAAAACTGTTTTTT.

The chain carries TRBV2 and TRBJ1-4; no clear D. This CDR3 is built from 13 residues. Looked up from germline, CDR1 is SNHLY and CDR2 is FYNNEI. Trimming cost V 5 bases and J 10 bases, with 14 bases left between them. This CDR3 reads CASSSDREVKLFF. CDR3 sequence (DNA): TGTGCCAGCAGTTCGGACCGTGAGGTAAAACTGTTTTTT.

The chain couples TRBV5-1 to TRBJ2-3; 7 bases agree with TRBD2. V trimming: 0 bases; J trimming: 4 bases; junction bases outside the gene matches: 14. The length of the CDR3 is 18 residues. Germline CDR1 SGHRS, CDR2 YFSETQ. In DNA form, the CDR3 reads TGCGCCAGCAGCTTGGCCGCCCAGGGCGGGAGCATTTCAGATACGCAGTATTTT. It encodes CASSLAAQGGSISDTQYF.

The CDR3 DNA reads as TGTGCCAGCAGTTCGTGGACAGCAGAGTCTGGGGCCAACGTCCTGACTTTC. Translated, it gives CASSSWTAESGANVLTF. The gene calls are TRBV27 and TRBJ2-6, with D tentatively TRBD1 (6 bases). CDR1 is MNHEY, CDR2 SMNVEV, per germline (reference sequence). The length of the CDR3 is 17 residues. Trimming shortened V by 4 bases and J by 1 base, and 14 bases separated the two germline ends.

Only a few counts were recorded for this clonotype. The chain combines TRBV28 with TRBJ1-5; D remains ambiguous. Germline-derived CDR1 and CDR2 are MDHEN and SYDVKM. This CDR3 region has 15 residues. V lost 8 bases and J 1 base, leaving 15 bases between the germline ends. CDR3 sequence (DNA): TGTGCCAGCGTCGCTGCAAGCCTCAGCAATCAGCCCCAGCATTTT. It codes for CASVAASLSNQPQHF.

The chain employs TRBV10-3 and TRBJ2-1; 9 bases align to TRBD1. The CDR3 extends over 14 amino acids. Germline V gene lookup returns CDR1 ENHRY and CDR2 SYGVKD. Germline trimming cut 0 bases from V and 11 bases from J; bases unmatched to any gene: 5. This chain's CDR3 is CAISESLGQGKQFF. CDR3 in DNA: TGTGCCATCAGTGAGTCGTTGGGACAGGGTAAGCAGTTCTTC.

The chain carries TRBV12-3 or TRBV12-4 and TRBJ2-1; D not resolved. There are 13 residues in the CDR3. V dropped 5 bases and J dropped 5 bases, with 10 bases sitting between them. The CDR3 spells CASSAMENNEQFF. The CDR3 nucleotides read TGTGCCAGCAGTGCGATGGAAAACAATGAGCAGTTCTTC.

On this clonotype itself: A read error may produce the germline difference seen at one junction end. The chain uses TRBV27 and TRBJ2-6, with a possible D match to TRBD1 (6 bases). This CDR3 region has 14 residues. Germline CDR1 MNHEY, CDR2 SMNVEV (reference sequence). The CDR3, as DNA: TGTGCCAGCAGTTTGAGATCAGGGGCCAACATCCTGACTTTC. Its translation is CASSLRSGANILTF.